Each of the 5 T cell receptor beta chains below was sequenced from the same sample in a study of cytomegalovirus exposure and HLA in healthy donors (TCRdb year 2017). The library came from the immunoSEQ multiplex PCR assay. For the multiplex PCR, a mixture combining 60 forward primers for TCR Vbeta segments and 13 reverse primers for TCR Jbeta segments was used. This is the immuneACCESS table as TCRdb keeps it, with only in-frame sequences that have V and J called. A part of the clones is gone; compared with another copy, unresolved V genes explain less than half, and the rest is unexplained. This sample comprises 200,000 to 250,000 clones, more than 75% of them detected only once. The ten largest clones add up to 5% to 6.5% of the sample. Source material: PBMCs. Receptors were obtained from a woman aged 35 to 49 in good health and CMV-seropositive.

The rearrangement links TRBV20-1 to TRBJ2-7; TRBD1 matches at 8 bases. The CDR3 contains 11 residues. The V and J ends lost 8 bases and 5 bases, in that order; junction bases with no gene match: 5. Germline lookup yields CDR1 DFQATT and CDR2 SNEGSKA (reference sequence). The CDR3 protein is CSMTGENEQYF. The CDR3 DNA reads as TGCAGTATGACAGGGGAGAACGAGCAGTACTTC.

The chain couples TRBV7-2 to TRBJ1-2, with 8 positions matching TRBD1. Looked up from germline, CDR1 is SGHTA and CDR2 is FQGNSA. The J segment lost 4 bases and the V segment lost 5 bases, leaving 3 bases of the junction unmatched. The CDR3 contains 13 residues. Here the CDR3 DNA reads TGTGCCAGCAGCATGACAGGGGTCTATGGCTACACCTTC. This sequence encodes CASSMTGVYGYTF.

As regards this clone: At one boundary the junction diverges from the germline segment, which might be a read error. The chain uses TRBV7-9 and TRBJ1-1; D unclear. CDR1 is SEHNR, CDR2 FQNEAQ, per germline (reference sequence). The CDR3 runs to 13 residues. The CDR3 protein is CSSTVFTGTEAFF. CDR3 nucleotide sequence: TGTTCCAGCACCGTTTTTACGGGCACTGAAGCTTTCTTT.

In DNA form, the CDR3 reads TGTGCCAGTAGGGGACAGACTAATGAAAAACTGTTTTTT. Translation: CASRGQTNEKLFF. The chain carries TRBV19 and TRBJ1-4, with 7 positions matching TRBD1. Germline lookup yields CDR1 LNHDA and CDR2 SQIVND (reference sequence). With V trimmed by 6 bases and J by 2 bases, 0 bases remained unmatched. The CDR3 extends over 13 amino acids.

This sequence joins TRBV11-3 and TRBJ2-7; D ambiguous. This CDR3 contains 11 residues. Germline loops: CDR1 SGHNT, CDR2 YENEEA. Trimming shortened V by 3 bases and J by 3 bases, and 3 bases separated the two germline ends. The CDR3 DNA follows: TGTGCCAGCAGCTTTTACTACGAGCAGTACTTC. This codes for CASSFYYEQYF.